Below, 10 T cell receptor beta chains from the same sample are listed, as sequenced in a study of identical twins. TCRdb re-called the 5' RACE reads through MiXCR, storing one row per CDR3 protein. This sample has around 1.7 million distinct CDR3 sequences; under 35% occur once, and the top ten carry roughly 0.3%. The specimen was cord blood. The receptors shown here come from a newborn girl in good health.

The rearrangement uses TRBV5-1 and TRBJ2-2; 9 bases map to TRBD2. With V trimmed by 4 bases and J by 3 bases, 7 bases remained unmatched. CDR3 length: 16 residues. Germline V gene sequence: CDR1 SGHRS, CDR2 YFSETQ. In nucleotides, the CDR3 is TGCGCCAGCAGCCCCGGACTAGCGACTCACACCGGGGAGCTGTTTTTT. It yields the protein CASSPGLATHTGELFF.

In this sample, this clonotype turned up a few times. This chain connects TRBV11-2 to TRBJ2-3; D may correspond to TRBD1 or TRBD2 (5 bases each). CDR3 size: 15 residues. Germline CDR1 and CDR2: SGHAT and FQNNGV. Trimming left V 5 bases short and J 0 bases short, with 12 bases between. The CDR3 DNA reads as TGTGCCAGCAGCCGGGACGGCCCTAGCACAGATACGCAGTATTTT. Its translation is CASSRDGPSTDTQYF.

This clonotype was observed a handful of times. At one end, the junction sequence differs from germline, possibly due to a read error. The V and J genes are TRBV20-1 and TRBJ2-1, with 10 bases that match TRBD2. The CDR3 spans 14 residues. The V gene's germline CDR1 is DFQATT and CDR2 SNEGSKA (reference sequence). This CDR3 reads CRPLAGDGNNGQFF. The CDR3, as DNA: TGCAGGCCTCTAGCGGGAGACGGGAACAATGGGCAGTTCTTC.

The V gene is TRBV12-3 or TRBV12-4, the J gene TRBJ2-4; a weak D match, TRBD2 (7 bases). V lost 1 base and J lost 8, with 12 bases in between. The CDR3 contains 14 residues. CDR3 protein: CASSLGGGPDIQYF. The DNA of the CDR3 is TGTGCCAGCAGTTTAGGGGGGGGCCCGGACATTCAGTACTTC.

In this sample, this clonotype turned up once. CDR3 protein: CASSVVAGMNTEAFF. The CDR3 nucleotides read TGTGCCAGCAGCGTAGTGGCAGGGATGAACACTGAAGCTTTCTTT. The chain couples TRBV9 to TRBJ1-1; possible D gene TRBD1, 5 bases. CDR3 length equals 15 residues. V was clipped by 0 bases and J by 0 bases, with 9 bases between them. The V gene's germline CDR1 is SGDLS and CDR2 YYNGEE.

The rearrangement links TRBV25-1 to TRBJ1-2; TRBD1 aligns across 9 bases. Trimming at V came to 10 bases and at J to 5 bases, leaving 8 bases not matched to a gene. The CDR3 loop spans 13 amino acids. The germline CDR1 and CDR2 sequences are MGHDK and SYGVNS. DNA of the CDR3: TGTGCCACTAATTCCGGGACAGGGTATGGCTACACCTTC. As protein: CATNSGTGYGYTF.

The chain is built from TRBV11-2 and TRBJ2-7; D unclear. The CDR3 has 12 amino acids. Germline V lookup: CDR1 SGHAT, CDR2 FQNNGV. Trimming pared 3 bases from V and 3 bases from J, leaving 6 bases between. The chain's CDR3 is CASSFRFYEQYF. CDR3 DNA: TGTGCCAGCAGCTTCCGCTTCTACGAGCAGTACTTC.

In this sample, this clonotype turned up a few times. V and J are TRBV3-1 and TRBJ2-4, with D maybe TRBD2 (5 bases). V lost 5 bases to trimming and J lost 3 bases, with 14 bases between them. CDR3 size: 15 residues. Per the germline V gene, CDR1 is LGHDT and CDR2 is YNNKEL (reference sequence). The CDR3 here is CASSNTGLIKNIQYF. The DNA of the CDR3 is TGTGCCAGCAGCAACACCGGACTGATCAAAAACATTCAGTACTTC.

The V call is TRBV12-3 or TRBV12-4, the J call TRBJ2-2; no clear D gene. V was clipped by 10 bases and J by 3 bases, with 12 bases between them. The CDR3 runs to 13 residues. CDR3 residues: CATRRAYTGELFF. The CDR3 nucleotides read TGTGCCACCAGACGGGCGTACACCGGGGAGCTGTTTTTT.

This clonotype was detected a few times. The DNA of the CDR3 is TGTGCCAGCAGTTTGACTAGGACTAATTACAATGAGCAGTTCTTC. Protein product: CASSLTRTNYNEQFF. V gene TRBV28 combines with J gene TRBJ2-1; possible D gene TRBD2, 6 bases. The V and J ends lost 3 bases and 4 bases respectively, with 13 bases between them. The V gene's germline CDR1 is MDHEN and CDR2 SYDVKM. The CDR3 is 15 amino acids.